Listed here is a single T cell receptor beta chain. The data derive from a study of blood T cell repertoires in COVID-19. Study at large: Samples representing acute and convalescent COVID-19 were sourced from the United States, Italy and Spain. Sample material is recorded as cDNA or gDNA derived from T cells, B-cell-depleted T cells, or PBMCs.

In the authors' methods: Estimates of nucleated cell counts were drawn from the amplification of reference gene primers. Only in-frame clones appear in the TCRdb table, and some are missing; sequencing was by immunoSEQ multiplex PCR. The V and J calls and the clone size are those of that table, but D and trimming were determined from the DNA. This repertoire shows some 40,000 clones, approximately 80% found once; its top ten account for over 12%. The germline V gene has CDR1 SQVTM and CDR2 ANQGSEA. This CDR3 is built from 14 residues. Trimming took off 6 bases at V and 4 bases at J, with 15 bases between the two ends.

The receptor was derived from a human donor in a cohort sampled during active COVID-19. Sequenced input: peripheral blood. This chain connects TRBV29-1 to TRBJ1-4; unclear D gene. The CDR3 DNA follows: TGCAGCGTACGGGCGTGGAGCGGTAATGAAAAACTGTTTTTT. Its translation: CSVRAWSGNEKLFF.